This T cell receptor (beta chain) was sequenced in a study of post-analysis software for immune sequencing data. Study overall: Relapsing-remitting, secondary progressive and progressive-relapsing forms of multiple sclerosis all featured among disease courses. Study outcomes and limitations: There were five TRBV segments more frequent in patients than controls, and TRBV5-6, TRBV5-1 and TRBV20-1 were among them. Comparison with controls showed significantly lower normalized Chao1 diversity in multiple sclerosis patients.

Unique molecular identifiers featured in each of the TCR beta cDNA libraries. T cells numbering roughly 1 to 11 million yielded cDNA molecules that totaled roughly 500,000. TCRdb processed the PCR reads anew with MiXCR; each CDR3 protein has one entry. The sample includes about 770,000 distinct CDR3 sequences, around 45% seen only once; the top ten take 4.9%. The germline V gene encodes CDR1 MDHEN and CDR2 SYDVKM. The CDR3 consists of 16 residues. The trim removed 7 bases at V and 7 bases at J, leaving 15 bases unmatched. This clonotype was found a few times. No antigen is known for it. Sequenced input: blood. The sequence was obtained from a girl aged 5 to 17 with multiple sclerosis. The chain joins TRBV28 to TRBJ2-3, with 9 positions matching TRBD2. The CDR3 loop is CASNQTPGTSLNTQYF. CDR3 in DNA: TGTGCCAGCAACCAAACCCCCGGGACTAGCTTGAATACGCAGTATTTT. Looking up the rest from reference TRBV28 and TRBJ2-3 gives the full variable domain: DVKVTQSSRYLVKRTGEKVFLECVQDMDHENMFWYRQDPGLGLRLIYFSYDVKMKEKGDIPEGYSVSREKKERFSLILESASTNQTSMYLCASNQTPGTSLNTQYFGPGTRLTVL.